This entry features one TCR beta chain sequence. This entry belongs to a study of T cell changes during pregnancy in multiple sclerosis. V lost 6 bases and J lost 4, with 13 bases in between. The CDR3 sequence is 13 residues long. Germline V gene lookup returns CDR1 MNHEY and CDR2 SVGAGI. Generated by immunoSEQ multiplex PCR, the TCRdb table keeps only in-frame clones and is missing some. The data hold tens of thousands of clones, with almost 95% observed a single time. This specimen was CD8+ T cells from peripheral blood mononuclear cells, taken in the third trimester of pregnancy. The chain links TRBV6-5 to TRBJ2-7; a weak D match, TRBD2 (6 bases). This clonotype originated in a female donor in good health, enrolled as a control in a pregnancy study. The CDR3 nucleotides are TGTGCCAGCAGCTGGGGGGATCGGTACGAGCAGTACTTC. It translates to CASSWGDRYEQYF.